Listed here are 17 T cell receptor beta chains from one sample, sequenced in a study of patients and donors after allogeneic stem cell transplantation. TCRdb itself ran the RT-PCR reads through MiXCR, one entry per CDR3 protein. Seen here are hundreds of thousands of distinct CDR3 sequences, 16% observed once, and the top ten hold about 7%. Sequenced: blood, either unsorted or a sorted T cell fraction (not recorded which). All receptors come from a human donor who was either an allogeneic HSCT recipient or a stem cell or donor lymphocyte infusion donor (not recorded which). It is not recorded whose cells these are; they may come from a transplant donor.

This clonotype was detected a few times. The rearrangement links TRBV18 to TRBJ1-6; D gene uncertain. Germline-derived CDR1 and CDR2 are KGHSH and LQKENI. The V end was cut by 3 bases, the J end by 0 bases, with 15 bases between. The CDR3 loop spans 18 amino acids. The CDR3 sequence is CASSPRAFPSSYNSPLHF. The CDR3 DNA sequence: TGTGCCAGCTCACCCCGGGCGTTTCCGAGCTCCTATAATTCACCCCTCCACTTT.

This clonotype was seen only once. The chain combines TRBV12-3 or TRBV12-4 with TRBJ2-5, with TRBD1 matching over 10 bases. V dropped 6 bases and J dropped 3; count of bases not matched to a gene: 4. The CDR3 spans 14 residues. CDR3 sequence (DNA): TGTGCCAGCAGCTGGGACAGGGGAAAAGAGACCCAGTACTTC. It is translated as CASSWDRGKETQYF.

This clonotype was seen a few times. The V call is TRBV11-3, the J call TRBJ2-1, with 9 nucleotides matching TRBD1. This CDR3 has 15 amino acids. From germline, CDR1 is SGHNT and CDR2 YENEEA. Trimming took 5 bases from V and 5 from J; bases not matched to a gene: 7. CDR3 nucleotides: TGTGCCAGCAGCCCGTCCCGGGACAGGGACAATGAGCAGTTCTTC. It specifies CASSPSRDRDNEQFF.

The genes are TRBV29-1 and TRBJ2-7; no reliable D call. Germline V CDR1 and CDR2: SQVTM, ANQGSEA. This CDR3 comprises 11 residues. The ends were cut back, 6 bases at V and 0 bases at J, with 6 bases in the middle. CDR3 protein: CSVMVSYEQYF. DNA of the CDR3: TGCAGCGTCATGGTCTCCTACGAGCAGTACTTC.

This clonotype was detected only a few times. J is TRBJ1-1 and V is TRBV29-1; TRBD1 matches 8 bases. The CDR3 is 14 residues long. The junction had 11 bases not matched to a gene; V was cut back by 6 bases and J by 5 bases. Germline values: CDR1 SQVTM, CDR2 ANQGSEA. The CDR3 DNA follows: TGCAGCGTCGGAGACAGGGGCGGGAAGACTGAAGCTTTCTTT. Its translation is CSVGDRGGKTEAFF.

The table lists this clonotype with many counts. The chain combines TRBV19 with TRBJ1-5; D is uncertain. CDR3 size: 13 residues. Germline V gene lookup returns CDR1 LNHDA and CDR2 SQIVND (reference sequence). V was pared by 4 bases and J by 3 bases, with 7 bases between. DNA of the CDR3: TGTGCCAGTAGTACCGGTCTCAATCAGCCCCAGCATTTT. Translation gives CASSTGLNQPQHF.

The gene calls are TRBV5-1 and TRBJ2-3; maybe TRBD1 (6 bases). The CDR3 is 15 amino acids. CDR1 SGHRS and CDR2 YFSETQ come from the germline V gene. V lost 4 bases and J 4 bases, leaving 16 bases between the germline ends. The CDR3 bases are TGCGCCAGCAGCCCTGATGGGACACACGCAGATACGCAGTATTTT. As protein: CASSPDGTHADTQYF.

This clonotype was detected many times. The V gene is TRBV6-9, the J gene TRBJ2-1, with D maybe TRBD1 (5 bases). The CDR3 length is 15 residues. Germline V CDR1 and CDR2: MNHGY, SVAAGI. V dropped 8 bases and J dropped 5 bases, with 19 bases sitting between them. The CDR3 reads CASRRCDSYNNEQFF. The CDR3 DNA reads as TGTGCCAGCCGTAGATGTGACAGTTATAACAATGAGCAGTTCTTC.

The chain joins TRBV6-2 or TRBV6-3 to TRBJ2-6; 8 bases map to TRBD1. The junction had 10 bases not matched to a gene; V was cut back by 5 bases and J by 1 base. CDR1 is MNHEY, CDR2 SVGEGT, per germline. This CDR3 is built from 18 residues. CDR3 in amino acids: CASSPRGRWRSGANVLTF. CDR3 nucleotide sequence: TGTGCCAGCAGTCCCAGGGGGCGCTGGAGATCTGGGGCCAACGTCCTGACTTTC.

The chain combines TRBV10-3 with TRBJ2-7; no definite D call. CDR1 is ENHRY, CDR2 SYGVKD, per germline. Trimming left V 2 bases short and J 0 bases short, with 20 bases between. This CDR3 is 18 amino acids long. Here the CDR3 DNA reads TGTGCCATCAGTGAGCTACGCGGTGGAGTAGGAAACTCCTACGAGCAGTACTTC. This translates into CAISELRGGVGNSYEQYF.

The chain links TRBV10-3 to TRBJ1-1; D not resolved. This CDR3 spans 14 amino acids. Germline V gives CDR1 ENHRY, CDR2 SYGVKD. The V end lost 0 bases, the J end lost 2 bases, and 7 bases lay between the germline ends. CDR3 in DNA: TGTGCCATCAGTGAGTCTGGGGAAAACACTGAAGCTTTCTTT. Its protein product is CAISESGENTEAFF.

The chain employs TRBV29-1 and TRBJ1-1; D call uncertain. V lost 0 bases and J lost 5, with 7 bases in between. CDR3 length: 12 amino acids. The V gene's germline CDR1 is SQVTM and CDR2 ANQGSEA. The CDR3 region is CSVEDQGTEAFF. The CDR3 coding sequence is TGCAGCGTTGAAGATCAAGGGACTGAAGCTTTCTTT.

This clonotype has only a few counts. The chain carries TRBV6-1 and TRBJ2-6; 8 bases line up with TRBD1. CDR1 is MNHNS and CDR2 is SASEGT in the germline V gene. The CDR3 loop spans 17 amino acids. The V and J ends lost 7 bases and 2 bases, in that order; junction bases with no gene match: 10. CDR3 loop: CASIAGQGKTGANVLTF. CDR3 in DNA: TGTGCCAGCATCGCCGGACAGGGAAAGACTGGGGCCAACGTCCTGACTTTC.

This clonotype was recorded a few times. The genes are TRBV5-1 and TRBJ1-3; TRBD1 agrees at 9 bases. CDR1 is SGHRS and CDR2 is YFSETQ in the germline V gene. This CDR3 is built from 14 residues. Losses at the gene ends were 7 bases for V and 4 bases for J; bases not matched to a gene: 6. CDR3 in amino acids: CASHTGTGGNTIYF. CDR3 sequence (DNA): TGCGCCAGCCACACCGGGACAGGGGGAAACACCATATATTTT.

This clonotype has at least ten counts. This rearrangement joins TRBV5-1 to TRBJ2-7; D is uncertain. In germline, CDR1 is SGHRS, CDR2 YFSETQ. The CDR3 is 12 residues long. V lost 0 bases and J 3 bases, leaving 4 bases between the germline ends. The CDR3 loop is CASSLDRYEQYF. For the CDR3, the DNA is TGCGCCAGCAGCTTGGACCGCTACGAGCAGTACTTC.

This clonotype was counted between two and nine times. The rearrangement uses TRBV2 and TRBJ2-5; no reliable D call. Germline V gives CDR1 SNHLY, CDR2 FYNNEI. V lost 7 bases and J 4 bases, leaving 10 bases between the germline ends. The CDR3 is made up of 12 amino acids. The CDR3 region has the DNA TGTGCCAGCAAAGGGTTGCGAGAGACCCAGTACTTC. Amino acid sequence: CASKGLRETQYF.

The V call is TRBV5-1, the J call TRBJ1-1; D gene unclear. This CDR3 contains 13 residues. The germline CDR1 and CDR2 sequences are SGHRS and YFSETQ. V was trimmed by 2 bases and J by 6 bases, leaving 11 bases between them. The CDR3 coding sequence is TGCGCCAGCAGCTTCCACCCCAGAGCTGAAGCTTTCTTT. This sequence encodes CASSFHPRAEAFF.